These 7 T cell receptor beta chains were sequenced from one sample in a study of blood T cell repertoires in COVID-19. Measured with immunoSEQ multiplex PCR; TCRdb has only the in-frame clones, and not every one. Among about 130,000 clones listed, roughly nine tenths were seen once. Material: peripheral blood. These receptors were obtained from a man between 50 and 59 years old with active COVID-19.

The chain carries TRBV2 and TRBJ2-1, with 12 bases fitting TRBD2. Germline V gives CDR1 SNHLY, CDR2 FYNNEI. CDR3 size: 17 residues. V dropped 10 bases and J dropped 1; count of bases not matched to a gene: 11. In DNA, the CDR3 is TGTGCCACCCAAAAGGGACTAGCGGGCTTATCCTACAATGAGCAGTTCTTC. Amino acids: CATQKGLAGLSYNEQFF.

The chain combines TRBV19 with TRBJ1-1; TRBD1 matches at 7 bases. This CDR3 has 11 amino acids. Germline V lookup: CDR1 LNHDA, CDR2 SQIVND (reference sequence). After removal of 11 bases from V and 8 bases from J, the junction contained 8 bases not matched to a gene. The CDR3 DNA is TGTGCCCTCTTTACAGGGGTCGAAGCTTTCTTT. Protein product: CALFTGVEAFF.

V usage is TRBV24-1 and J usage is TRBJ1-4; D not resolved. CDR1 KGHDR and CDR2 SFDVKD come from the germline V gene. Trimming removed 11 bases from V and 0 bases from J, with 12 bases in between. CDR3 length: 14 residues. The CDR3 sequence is CAMAAPTTNEKLFF. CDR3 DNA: TGTGCCATGGCGGCCCCGACAACTAATGAAAAACTGTTTTTT.

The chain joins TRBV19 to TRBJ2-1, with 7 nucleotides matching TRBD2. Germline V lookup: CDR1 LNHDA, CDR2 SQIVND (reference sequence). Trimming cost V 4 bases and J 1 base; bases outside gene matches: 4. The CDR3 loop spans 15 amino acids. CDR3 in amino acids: CASSTLAVSYNEQFF. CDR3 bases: TGTGCCAGTAGTACTCTAGCGGTATCCTACAATGAGCAGTTCTTC.

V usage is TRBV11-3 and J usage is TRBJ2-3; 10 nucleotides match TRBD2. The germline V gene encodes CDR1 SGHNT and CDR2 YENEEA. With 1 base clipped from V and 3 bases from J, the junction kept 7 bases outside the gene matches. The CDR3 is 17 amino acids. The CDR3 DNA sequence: TGTGCCAGCAGCTTAGTGACTTCTAGCGGGAGTACAGATACGCAGTATTTT. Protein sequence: CASSLVTSSGSTDTQYF.

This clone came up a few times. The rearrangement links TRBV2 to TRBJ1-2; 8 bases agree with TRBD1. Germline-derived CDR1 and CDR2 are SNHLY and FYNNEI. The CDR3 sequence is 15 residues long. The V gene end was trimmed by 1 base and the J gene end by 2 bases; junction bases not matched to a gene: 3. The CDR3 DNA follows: TGTGCCAGCAGTGAAGAGTCAGGGGGCAACTATGGCTACACCTTC. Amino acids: CASSEESGGNYGYTF.

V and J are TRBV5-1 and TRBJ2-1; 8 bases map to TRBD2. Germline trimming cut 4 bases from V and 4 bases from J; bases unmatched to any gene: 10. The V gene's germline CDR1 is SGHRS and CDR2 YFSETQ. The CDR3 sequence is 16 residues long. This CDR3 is CASSADRTSPYNEQFF. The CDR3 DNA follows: TGCGCCAGCAGCGCGGACCGGACTAGCCCTTACAATGAGCAGTTCTTC.